Below are 6 T cell receptor beta chains sequenced from a single sample in a study of blood T cells in healthy people across ages. PCR was performed a second time for about 6 to 12 cycles using a sample-barcoded 5' primer and a J-beta primer mix. A single record per CDR3 protein comes from TCRdb applying MiXCR to the 5' RACE reads. Of over 600,000 distinct CDR3 sequences listed, approximately 60% were seen once; the top ten hold roughly 24%. The sequencing sample was made of blood. These receptors were collected from a man aged 35 to 55 in good health.

This chain links TRBV27 with TRBJ2-5; D perhaps matches TRBD1 (6 bases). The V gene's germline CDR1 is MNHEY and CDR2 SMNVEV (reference sequence). Trimming stripped 3 bases from V and 11 bases from J, with 25 bases between. The CDR3 length is 16 residues. In nucleotides, the CDR3 is TGTGCCAGCAGTTTCTCGGGACAACCGAAAAACAATGAGCAGTACTTC. Its protein product is CASSFSGQPKNNEQYF.

This rearrangement joins TRBV20-1 to TRBJ2-4; 7 bases align to TRBD2. The end of the DNA aligns better with TRBJ2-7, so the J call may be wrong. The V gene's germline CDR1 is DFQATT and CDR2 SNEGSKA (reference sequence). This CDR3 comprises 15 residues. CDR3 nucleotides: TGCAGTGCTAGAGATTGGGGGGGGTCCAACTACGAGCAGTACTTC. Translating it yields CSARDWGGSNYEQYF.

This chain connects TRBV7-8 to TRBJ2-5; perhaps D is TRBD1 or TRBD2 (5 bases each). With the DNA end fitting TRBJ2-7 better, the J assignment may be wrong. The germline CDR1 and CDR2 sequences are SGHVS and FQNEAQ. The CDR3 consists of 15 residues. CDR3 sequence reads: CASSLAGDLDYEQYF. Here the CDR3 DNA reads TGTGCCAGCAGCTTAGCGGGGGACCTAGACTACGAGCAGTACTTC.

This clonotype has a handful of counts. The chain is built from TRBV7-9 and TRBJ2-7, with 8 bases lining up with TRBD1. Germline V CDR1 and CDR2: SEHNR, FQNEAQ (reference sequence). Trimming cost V 5 bases and J 1 base; bases outside gene matches: 4. This CDR3 comprises 14 residues. The CDR3 DNA reads TGTGCCAGCAGCCGCCGGGACAGGTCCTACGAGCAGTACTTC. This encodes CASSRRDRSYEQYF.

CDR3 nucleotides: TGCAGTGCTAGACGGACCGGGGCCAACGTCCTGACTTTC. It specifies CSARRTGANVLTF. The chain carries TRBV20-1 and TRBJ2-6; D not certain. Trimming cost V 2 bases and J 4 bases, with 6 bases left between them. The length of the CDR3 is 13 residues. Germline V lookup: CDR1 DFQATT, CDR2 SNEGSKA (reference sequence).

This chain links TRBV20-1 with TRBJ2-5, with D perhaps matching TRBD2 (5 bases). Germline V CDR1 and CDR2: DFQATT, SNEGSKA (reference sequence). This CDR3 has 14 amino acids. V was clipped by 3 bases and J by 2 bases, with 13 bases between them. Here the CDR3 reads CSASIPGLQETQYF. The CDR3, as DNA: TGCAGTGCTAGTATCCCGGGATTACAAGAGACCCAGTACTTC.